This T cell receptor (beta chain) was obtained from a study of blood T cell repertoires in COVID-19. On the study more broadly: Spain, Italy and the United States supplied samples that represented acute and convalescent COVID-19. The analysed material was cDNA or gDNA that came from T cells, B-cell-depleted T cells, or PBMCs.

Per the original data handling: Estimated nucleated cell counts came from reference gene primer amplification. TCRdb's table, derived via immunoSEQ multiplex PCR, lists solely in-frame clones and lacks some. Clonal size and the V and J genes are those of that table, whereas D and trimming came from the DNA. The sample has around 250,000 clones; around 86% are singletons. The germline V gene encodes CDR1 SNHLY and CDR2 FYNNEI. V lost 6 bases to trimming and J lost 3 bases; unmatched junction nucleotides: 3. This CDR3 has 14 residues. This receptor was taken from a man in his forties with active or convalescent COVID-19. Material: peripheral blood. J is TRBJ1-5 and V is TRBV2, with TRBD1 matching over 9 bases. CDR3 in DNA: TGTGCCAGCAGCCCACAGGGGGCCAATCAGCCCCAGCATTTT. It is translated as CASSPQGANQPQHF.